This TCR beta chain was sequenced during a study of T cell responses to AZD1222 COVID-19 vaccine. Study results and limitations: Receipt of two AZD1222 doses was followed by a rise in Spike-specific TCR breadth and depth. Donors were largely white British and mainly female; clonal diversity was possibly underestimated.

The table came from immunoSEQ multiplex PCR; TCRdb's copy has only in-frame clones and leaves some out. In the table there are about 220,000 clones, about 93% of which are singletons. About this clone itself: Its antigen is not identified.

This CDR3 spans 19 amino acids. CDR1 and CDR2 (germline): LNHDA, SQIVND (reference sequence). Trimming cost V 5 bases and J 0 bases, with 23 bases left between them. This clonotype was sampled from an adult in good health. The rearrangement uses TRBV19 and TRBJ2-1, with D unclear. Sequencing used peripheral blood, obtained on day 0 of MenACWY control vaccination. CDR3 amino acids: CASSLHRPSLVSSYNEQFF. For the CDR3, the DNA is TGTGCCAGTAGTCTACACAGACCTTCTCTCGTAAGCTCCTACAATGAGCAGTTCTTC.